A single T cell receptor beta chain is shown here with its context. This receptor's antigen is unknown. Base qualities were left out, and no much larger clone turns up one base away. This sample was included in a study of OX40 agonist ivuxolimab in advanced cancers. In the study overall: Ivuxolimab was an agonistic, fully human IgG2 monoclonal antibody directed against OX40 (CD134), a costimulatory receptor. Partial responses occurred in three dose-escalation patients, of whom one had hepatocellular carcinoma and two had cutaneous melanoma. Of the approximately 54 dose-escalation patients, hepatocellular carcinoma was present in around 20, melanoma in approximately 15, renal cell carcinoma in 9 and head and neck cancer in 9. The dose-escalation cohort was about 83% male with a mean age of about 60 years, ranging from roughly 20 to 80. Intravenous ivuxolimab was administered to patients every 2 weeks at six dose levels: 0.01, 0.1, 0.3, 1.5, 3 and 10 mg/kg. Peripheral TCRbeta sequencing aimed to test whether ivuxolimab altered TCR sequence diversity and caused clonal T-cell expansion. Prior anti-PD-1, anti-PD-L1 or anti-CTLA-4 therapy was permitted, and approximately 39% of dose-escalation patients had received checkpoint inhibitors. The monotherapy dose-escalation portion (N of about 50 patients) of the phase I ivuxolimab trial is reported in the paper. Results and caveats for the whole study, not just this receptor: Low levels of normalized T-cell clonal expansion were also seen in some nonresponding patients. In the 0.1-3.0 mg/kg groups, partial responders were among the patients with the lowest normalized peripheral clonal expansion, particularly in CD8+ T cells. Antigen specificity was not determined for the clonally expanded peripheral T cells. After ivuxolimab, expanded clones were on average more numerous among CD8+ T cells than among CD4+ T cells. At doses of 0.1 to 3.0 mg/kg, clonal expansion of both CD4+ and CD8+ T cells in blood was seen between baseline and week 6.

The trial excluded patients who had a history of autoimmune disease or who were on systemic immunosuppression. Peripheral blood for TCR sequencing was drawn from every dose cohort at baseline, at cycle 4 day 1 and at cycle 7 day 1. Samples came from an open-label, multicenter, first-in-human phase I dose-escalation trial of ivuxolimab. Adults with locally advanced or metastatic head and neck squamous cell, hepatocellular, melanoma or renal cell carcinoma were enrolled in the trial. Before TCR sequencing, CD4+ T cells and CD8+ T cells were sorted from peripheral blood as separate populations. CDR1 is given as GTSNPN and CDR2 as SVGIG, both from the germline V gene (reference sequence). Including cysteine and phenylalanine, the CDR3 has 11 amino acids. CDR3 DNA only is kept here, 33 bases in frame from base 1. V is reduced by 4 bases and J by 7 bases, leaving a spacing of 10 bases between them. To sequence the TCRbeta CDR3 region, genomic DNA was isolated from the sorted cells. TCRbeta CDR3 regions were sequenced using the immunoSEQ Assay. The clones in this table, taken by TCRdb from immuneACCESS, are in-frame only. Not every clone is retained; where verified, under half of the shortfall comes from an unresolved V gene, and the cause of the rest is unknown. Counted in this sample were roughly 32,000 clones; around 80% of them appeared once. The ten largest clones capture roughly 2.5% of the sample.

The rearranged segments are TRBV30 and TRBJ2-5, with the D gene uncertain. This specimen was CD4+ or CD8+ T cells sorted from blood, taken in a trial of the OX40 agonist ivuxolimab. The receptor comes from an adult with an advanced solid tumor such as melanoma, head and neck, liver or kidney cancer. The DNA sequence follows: TGTGCCTGGAATCCCGGGCGGACCCAGTACTTC. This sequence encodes CAWNPGRTQYF.